This entry lists 14 T cell receptor beta chains sequenced from one sample in a study of blood T cell repertoires in COVID-19. TCRdb's table, derived via immunoSEQ multiplex PCR, lists solely in-frame clones and lacks some. This table holds about 200,000 clones, about nine tenths found once. Sequencing was carried out using peripheral blood. All receptors come from a man aged 80 or over with acute or convalescent COVID-19.

The CDR3 DNA is TGTGCCAGCAGCCCCTTCCATACCGGGACAGCTAGCACAGATACGCAGTATTTT. Amino acid sequence: CASSPFHTGTASTDTQYF. V usage is TRBV7-2 and J usage is TRBJ2-3; the match to TRBD1 covers 7 bases. CDR3 length equals 18 residues. From germline, CDR1 is SGHTA and CDR2 FQGNSA. The V and J ends lost 5 bases and 0 bases, in that order; junction bases with no gene match: 14. The full variable domain, in which reference TRBV7-2 and TRBJ2-3 provide the parts outside the CDR3, is GAGVSQSPSNKVTEKGKDVELRCDPISGHTALYWYRQSLGQGLEFLIYFQGNSAPDKSGLPSDRFSAERTGGSVSTLTIQRTQQEDSAVYLCASSPFHTGTASTDTQYFGPGTRLTVL.

The chain uses TRBV10-2 and TRBJ2-3; 11 nucleotides match TRBD2. The V gene end was trimmed by 2 bases and the J gene end by 3 bases; junction bases not matched to a gene: 7. Per the germline V gene, CDR1 is WSHSY and CDR2 is SAAADI. The CDR3 covers 17 residues. CDR3 residues: CASSEELAGVLTDTQYF. Written as DNA, the CDR3 is TGCGCCAGCAGTGAGGAACTAGCGGGGGTCTTGACAGATACGCAGTATTTT.

The rearrangement uses TRBV13 and TRBJ2-2; D remains ambiguous. Germline V gene lookup returns CDR1 PRHDT and CDR2 FYEKMQ (reference sequence). This CDR3 contains 15 residues. Between the trimmed V and J ends, which lost 0 bases and 3 bases, there was a span of 8 bases. The CDR3 loop reads CASSLGRRDTGELFF. The CDR3 region has the DNA TGTGCCAGCAGCTTAGGACGGAGAGACACCGGGGAGCTGTTTTTT.

This clone was found a few times. The chain recombines TRBV4-3 with TRBJ2-5; 7 bases agree with TRBD1. The CDR3 length is 14 residues. V lost 0 bases, J lost 7 bases, and 5 bases stayed unmatched. Germline-derived CDR1 and CDR2 are LGHNA and YSLEER. This CDR3 is CASSQDQGVGTQYF. The CDR3 DNA sequence: TGCGCCAGCAGCCAAGATCAGGGGGTGGGGACCCAGTACTTC.

The chain joins TRBV30 to TRBJ1-2; the D gene is possibly TRBD1 (5 bases). Germline values: CDR1 GTSNPN, CDR2 SVGIG (reference sequence). V lost 3 bases and J 4 bases, leaving 9 bases between the germline ends. The CDR3 consists of 12 residues. The CDR3 coding sequence is TGTGCCTGGAGGCAGGGCAGCTATGGCTACACCTTC. Its protein is CAWRQGSYGYTF.

CDR3 DNA: TGTGCCAGCAGCGATACAGCCTACGAGCAGTACTTC. It codes for CASSDTAYEQYF. The chain joins TRBV7-9 to TRBJ2-7; D not certain. The CDR3 runs 12 residues. Trimming pared 5 bases from V and 2 bases from J, leaving 7 bases between. Per the germline V gene, CDR1 is SEHNR and CDR2 is FQNEAQ (reference sequence).

The rearrangement joins TRBV7-2 to TRBJ1-6; the D gene is possibly TRBD1 (6 bases). Germline CDR1 and CDR2: SGHTA and FQGNSA. The length of the CDR3 is 15 residues. Trimming stripped 4 bases from V and 6 bases from J, with 13 bases between. DNA for the CDR3: TGTGCCAGCAGCTCACAGGGCAGGTTTAATTCACCCCTCCACTTT. This sequence encodes CASSSQGRFNSPLHF. Filled out from reference TRBV7-2 and TRBJ1-6, the complete variable domain reads GAGVSQSPSNKVTEKGKDVELRCDPISGHTALYWYRQSLGQGLEFLIYFQGNSAPDKSGLPSDRFSAERTGGSVSTLTIQRTQQEDSAVYLCASSSQGRFNSPLHFGNGTRLTVT.

V gene TRBV5-1 combines with J gene TRBJ2-3, with 8 nucleotides matching TRBD2. Germline V gene lookup returns CDR1 SGHRS and CDR2 YFSETQ. V lost 0 bases and J lost 4; bases outside the gene matches: 7. The CDR3 has 16 residues. CDR3 DNA sequence: TGCGCCAGCAGCTTGGGCGGGACTAGTCTTTCAGATACGCAGTATTTT. Translated: CASSLGGTSLSDTQYF.

The chain employs TRBV19 and TRBJ1-3; D gene unclear. CDR3 size: 14 residues. V lost 3 bases and J 8 bases, leaving 14 bases between the germline ends. From germline, CDR1 is LNHDA and CDR2 SQIVND (reference sequence). The CDR3 protein is CASSIGRGRDTIYF. For the CDR3, the DNA is TGTGCCAGTAGTATCGGAAGAGGGCGGGACACCATATATTTT.

The CDR3 region has the DNA TGTGCCTGGAGTCTAGGCTCGTCGTATGAGCAGTTCTTC. Translating gives CAWSLGSSYEQFF. J is TRBJ2-1 and V is TRBV30; D is unclear. V was clipped by 2 bases and J by 8 bases, with 13 bases between them. Per germline, CDR1 GTSNPN and CDR2 SVGIG (reference sequence). The CDR3 consists of 13 residues.

The CDR3: CASRRSSGANVLTF. In nucleotides, the CDR3 is TGTGCCAGTAGAAGGAGCTCTGGGGCCAACGTCCTGACTTTC. The V gene is TRBV7-9, the J gene TRBJ2-6, with D unclear. The CDR3 totals 14 residues. Trimming took off 9 bases at V and 0 bases at J, with 9 bases between the two ends. CDR1 and CDR2 (germline): SEHNR, FQNEAQ (reference sequence).

This clone was counted once. V is TRBV18 and J is TRBJ2-5; 9 bases map to TRBD1. The CDR3 totals 17 residues. Germline loops: CDR1 KGHSH, CDR2 LQKENI. V trimming: 6 bases; J trimming: 4 bases; junction bases outside the gene matches: 15. The CDR3 spells CASSPPGTGRSGETQYF. The DNA for the CDR3 is TGTGCCAGCTCCCCTCCCGGGACAGGGAGGTCAGGAGAGACCCAGTACTTC.

This chain uses TRBV9 with TRBJ1-5; 10 bases are a match to TRBD1. The CDR3 extends over 14 amino acids. Looked up from germline, CDR1 is SGDLS and CDR2 is YYNGEE. V dropped 3 bases and J dropped 5; count of bases not matched to a gene: 2. DNA of the CDR3: TGTGCCAGCAGCGCCGGGACAGGGGATCAGCCCCAGCATTTT. Protein sequence: CASSAGTGDQPQHF.

The chain uses TRBV4-2 and TRBJ2-7, with TRBD2 as a possible D gene (7 bases). The CDR3 spans 18 residues. The germline CDR1 and CDR2 sequences are LGHNA and YNFKEQ. Trimming stripped 3 bases from V and 6 bases from J, with 27 bases between. For the CDR3, the DNA is TGTGCCAGCAGCCAGCCGAGAGGGGGGTCTAGCGGTCCTCTCGAGCAGTACTTC. Protein: CASSQPRGGSSGPLEQYF.